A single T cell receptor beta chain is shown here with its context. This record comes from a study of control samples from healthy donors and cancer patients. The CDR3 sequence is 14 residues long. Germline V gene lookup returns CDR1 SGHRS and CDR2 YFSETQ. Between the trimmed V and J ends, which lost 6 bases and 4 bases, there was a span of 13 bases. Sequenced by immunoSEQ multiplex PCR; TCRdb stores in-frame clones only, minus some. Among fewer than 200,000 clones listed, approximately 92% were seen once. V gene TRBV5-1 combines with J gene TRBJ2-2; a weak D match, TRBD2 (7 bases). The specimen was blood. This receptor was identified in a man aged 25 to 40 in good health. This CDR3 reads CASTPRGATGELFF. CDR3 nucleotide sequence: TGCGCCAGCACCCCTCGGGGGGCCACCGGGGAGCTGTTTTTT.